A selection of T cell receptor beta chains follows, all from one sample in a study of blood T cell repertoires in COVID-19. This table comes from immunoSEQ multiplex PCR, and its TCRdb copy is limited to in-frame clones, with some not included. The data contain 83,000 or so clones, approximately 86% of them singletons. Sample: peripheral blood. The receptors were sampled from a man older than 75 with active or convalescent COVID-19. Both conserved end residues are part of each CDR3. D genes are given only for firm matches. Clone size is stated in some rows and not others, as once, few, many or a class when expanded.

j_call clone_size v_call d_call cdr3_nt cdr3_aa
TRBJ1-2 - TRBV12-5 - TGTGCTAGTGGTTGGGGCCTAAACTATGGCTACACCTTC CASGWGLNYGYTF
TRBJ1-4 - TRBV15 TRBD1 TGTGCCACCAGCAGAGACAGGGGGTTAGAAAAACTGTTTTTT CATSRDRGLEKLFF
TRBJ1-3 - TRBV3-1/TRBV3-2 TRBD1 TGTGCCAGCAGCCCCGGCAGCGACAGGGGGCACACCATATATTTT CASSPGSDRGHTIYF
TRBJ1-5 - TRBV10-2 - TGCGCCACCCTTCAAGAAAACAATAGCAATCAGCCCCAGCATTTT CATLQENNSNQPQHF
TRBJ2-3 - TRBV19 TRBD2 TGTGCCAGTAGTACCCGGCCCGGGACTAGCGGGTACACAGATACGCAGTATTTT CASSTRPGTSGYTDTQYF
TRBJ1-4 - TRBV7-9 - TGTGCCAGCAGCTTAAGGGGCACTAATGAAAAACTGTTTTTT CASSLRGTNEKLFF
TRBJ2-3 - TRBV27 TRBD2 TGTGCCAGCAGTTTATACGCGGGAGAGGATACGCAGTATTTT CASSLYAGEDTQYF
TRBJ2-2 few TRBV10-3 TRBD1 TGTGCCATCAGTCGGGGGACAGGGGAGACCGGGGAGCTGTTTTTT CAISRGTGETGELFF
TRBJ1-3 - TRBV11-3 - TGTGCCAGCAGCTATACAGCCGACTCTGGAAACACCATATATTTT CASSYTADSGNTIYF
TRBJ1-3 few TRBV27 - TGTGCCAGCAGTTTAACTCCGTTCCCTGGAAACACCATATATTTT CASSLTPFPGNTIYF
TRBJ1-1 few TRBV11-3 - TGTGCCAGCAGCCAGGGCCCCCTTGTAGCTTTCTTT CASSQGPLVAFF
TRBJ1-2 - TRBV2 - TGTGCCAGCATAGGGGTAAATGGCTACACCTTC CASIGVNGYTF
TRBJ1-6 - TRBV6-1 - TGTGCCAGCAGTGCCTCCGGTTTGAGCTCCTATAATTCACCCCTCCACTTT CASSASGLSSYNSPLHF
TRBJ2-1 - TRBV7-2 TRBD2 TGTGCCAGCAGCCCCTTAGCGGGGGGGCGCGACAATGAGCAGTTCTTC CASSPLAGGRDNEQFF
TRBJ1-1 - TRBV5-1 - TGCGCCAGCAGCTCTCCAGTAGACAGGAACACTGAAGCTTTCTTT CASSSPVDRNTEAFF
TRBJ1-2 - TRBV28 - TGTGCCAGCAGTTCAAACTATGGCTACACCTTC CASSSNYGYTF
TRBJ2-4 - TRBV4-1 TRBD2 TGCGCCAGCAGCCAGGGGGGACTAGCGGGAGAGAGGGACATTCAGTACTTC CASSQGGLAGERDIQYF
TRBJ1-1 - TRBV7-9 - TGTGCCAGCAGCTTATCCGGACACCTTCCGAACACTGAAGCTTTCTTT CASSLSGHLPNTEAFF
TRBJ2-1 once TRBV19 TRBD1 TGTGCCAGTAGTCGGGACAGGAGCTCCTACAATGAGCAGTTCTTC CASSRDRSSYNEQFF
TRBJ2-4 few TRBV2 TRBD1 TGTGCCAGCAGTGAAGGGGGGACAGGGGGATTTATTGGAGTCAAAAACATTCAGTACTTC CASSEGGTGGFIGVKNIQYF
TRBJ2-5 - TRBV28 - TGTGCCAGCAGTTCCCCCCGGACCCAGTACTTC CASSSPRTQYF
TRBJ2-1 - TRBV7-9 - TGTGCCAGCAGCCCTAACTTAAGAGGGATCAATGAGCAGTTCTTC CASSPNLRGINEQFF
TRBJ1-3 - TRBV15 - TGTGCCACCAGCAGAGTGGGGGGGTCGGTACACACCATATATTTT CATSRVGGSVHTIYF
TRBJ1-6 - TRBV18 TRBD1 TGTGCCAGCTCAGCCGACAGGGGTGATTCACCCCTCCACTTT CASSADRGDSPLHF
TRBJ1-4 - TRBV18 - TGTGCCAGCTCACGCGAACAGGCGACTAATGAAAAACTGTTTTTT CASSREQATNEKLFF
TRBJ1-1 - TRBV5-1 - TGCGCCAGCAGCTGGGAACAGGGTGGGAACACTGAAGCTTTCTTT CASSWEQGGNTEAFF
TRBJ2-2 - TRBV9 - TGTGCCAGCAGCGTAGAGGAGGGTAGGGGAAACACCGGGGAGCTGTTTTTT CASSVEEGRGNTGELFF